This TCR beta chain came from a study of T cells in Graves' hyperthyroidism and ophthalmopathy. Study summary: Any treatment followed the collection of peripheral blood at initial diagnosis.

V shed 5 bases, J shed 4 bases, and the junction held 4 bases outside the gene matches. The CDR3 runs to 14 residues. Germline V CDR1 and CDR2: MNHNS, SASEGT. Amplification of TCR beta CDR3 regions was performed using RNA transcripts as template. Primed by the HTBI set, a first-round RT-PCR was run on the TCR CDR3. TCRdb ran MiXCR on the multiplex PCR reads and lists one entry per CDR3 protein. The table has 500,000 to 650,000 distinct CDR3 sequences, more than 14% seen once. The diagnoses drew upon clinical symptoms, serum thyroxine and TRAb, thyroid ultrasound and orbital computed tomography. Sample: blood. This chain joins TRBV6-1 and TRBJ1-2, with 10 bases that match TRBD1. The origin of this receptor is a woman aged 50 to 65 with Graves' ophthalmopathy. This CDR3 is CASSTRTGGYGYTF. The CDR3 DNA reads TGTGCCAGCAGTACCCGGACAGGGGGCTATGGCTACACCTTC.